The entry below describes one TCR beta chain. The antigen remains undetermined. The germline V gene encodes CDR1 LNHDA and CDR2 SQIVND (reference sequence). The length of the CDR3 is 17 residues. V lost 5 bases, J lost 2 bases, and 16 bases lay in between. It was uncontrolled infection, other autoimmune disease, pregnancy or lactation that excluded patients. Researchers amplified the TCR beta CDR3 regions from RNA transcripts. HTBI primers were the set used in a first-round RT-PCR of the TCR CDR3. MiXCR, applied by TCRdb to the multiplex PCR reads, yields one record per CDR3 protein. This sample yields over 350,000 distinct CDR3 sequences, of which around 18% are seen a single time; 40% belongs to the top ten. These data originate in a study of T cells in Graves' hyperthyroidism and ophthalmopathy. Study results and limitations: Most thyroid clonotypes with frequency above 0.001 were detected in blood.

This chain links TRBV19 with TRBJ2-6, with D possibly called TRBD1 or TRBD2 (7 bases each). The TCR originated in a man aged 18 to 30 with Graves' ophthalmopathy. Sequenced: blood. For the CDR3, the DNA is TGTGCCAGTAGTGCAAACAGGGGAGGGCCTGGGGCCAACGTCCTGACTTTC. Translating it yields CASSANRGGPGANVLTF.